This passage covers 5 T cell receptor beta chains from one sample sequenced in a study of T cells in Graves' hyperthyroidism and ophthalmopathy. The CDR3 regions of TCR beta were amplified from RNA transcripts. In the first-round RT-PCR of the TCR CDR3, the HTBI primer set was used. MiXCR, applied by TCRdb to the multiplex PCR reads, yields one record per CDR3 protein. The sample has 250,000 to 300,000 distinct CDR3 sequences; about 14% are singletons. The sequenced material came from blood. Source of these receptors: a woman aged 30 to 39 with Graves' hyperthyroidism that later progressed to Graves' ophthalmopathy.

This clonotype has a count of ten or more. V usage is TRBV7-6 and J usage is TRBJ2-1, with TRBD1 identical over 8 bases. The CDR3 is 14 amino acids. The germline gives CDR1 SGHVS, CDR2 FNYEAQ. Trimming took 5 bases from V and 3 from J; bases not matched to a gene: 3. The CDR3, as DNA: TGTGCCAGCAGCCACAGGGGGGACTACAATGAGCAGTTCTTC. Residues: CASSHRGDYNEQFF.

This clonotype was counted at least ten times. The gene calls are TRBV7-9 and TRBJ2-7; perhaps TRBD2 as D (5 bases). This CDR3 comprises 14 residues. The V gene lost 5 bases and the J gene lost 3 bases, with 14 bases spanning the gap. Germline lookup yields CDR1 SEHNR and CDR2 FQNEAQ (reference sequence). The CDR3 sequence: CASSPGSGSYEQYF. The CDR3 nucleotides are TGTGCCAGCAGCCCGGGGTCTGGGAGCTACGAGCAGTACTTC.

Ten or more counts support this clonotype. The CDR3 spells CASSLVPSQSYEQYF. The CDR3 coding sequence is TGTGCCAGCAGCTTAGTGCCTAGCCAATCCTACGAGCAGTACTTC. The V call is TRBV7-9, the J call TRBJ2-7, with D tentatively TRBD2 (5 bases). This CDR3 is 15 amino acids long. V was cut by 1 base and J by 1 base, with 11 bases left in between. CDR1 and CDR2 (germline): SEHNR, FQNEAQ (reference sequence).

This rearrangement joins TRBV4-3 to TRBJ2-2; 9 bases map to TRBD1. Unmatched junction bases numbered 2, after V lost 2 bases and J lost 4 bases. This CDR3 comprises 15 residues. CDR1 LGHNA and CDR2 YSLEER come from the germline V gene. The CDR3 bases are TGCGCCAGCAGCCAAACGGACAGGGGCACCGGGGAGCTGTTTTTT. It encodes CASSQTDRGTGELFF.

This clonotype was found once. A much larger clone is a single base away; this may be a read error. The J gene is TRBJ1-4, the V gene TRBV6-1, with 7 bases that match TRBD1. CDR3 length: 15 residues. Germline values: CDR1 MNHNS, CDR2 SASEGT. DNA for the CDR3: TGTGCCCGCAGAGACGGGACAGCCAGAAGGGAAAAACTGTTTTTT. Its translation is CARRDGTARREKLFF.